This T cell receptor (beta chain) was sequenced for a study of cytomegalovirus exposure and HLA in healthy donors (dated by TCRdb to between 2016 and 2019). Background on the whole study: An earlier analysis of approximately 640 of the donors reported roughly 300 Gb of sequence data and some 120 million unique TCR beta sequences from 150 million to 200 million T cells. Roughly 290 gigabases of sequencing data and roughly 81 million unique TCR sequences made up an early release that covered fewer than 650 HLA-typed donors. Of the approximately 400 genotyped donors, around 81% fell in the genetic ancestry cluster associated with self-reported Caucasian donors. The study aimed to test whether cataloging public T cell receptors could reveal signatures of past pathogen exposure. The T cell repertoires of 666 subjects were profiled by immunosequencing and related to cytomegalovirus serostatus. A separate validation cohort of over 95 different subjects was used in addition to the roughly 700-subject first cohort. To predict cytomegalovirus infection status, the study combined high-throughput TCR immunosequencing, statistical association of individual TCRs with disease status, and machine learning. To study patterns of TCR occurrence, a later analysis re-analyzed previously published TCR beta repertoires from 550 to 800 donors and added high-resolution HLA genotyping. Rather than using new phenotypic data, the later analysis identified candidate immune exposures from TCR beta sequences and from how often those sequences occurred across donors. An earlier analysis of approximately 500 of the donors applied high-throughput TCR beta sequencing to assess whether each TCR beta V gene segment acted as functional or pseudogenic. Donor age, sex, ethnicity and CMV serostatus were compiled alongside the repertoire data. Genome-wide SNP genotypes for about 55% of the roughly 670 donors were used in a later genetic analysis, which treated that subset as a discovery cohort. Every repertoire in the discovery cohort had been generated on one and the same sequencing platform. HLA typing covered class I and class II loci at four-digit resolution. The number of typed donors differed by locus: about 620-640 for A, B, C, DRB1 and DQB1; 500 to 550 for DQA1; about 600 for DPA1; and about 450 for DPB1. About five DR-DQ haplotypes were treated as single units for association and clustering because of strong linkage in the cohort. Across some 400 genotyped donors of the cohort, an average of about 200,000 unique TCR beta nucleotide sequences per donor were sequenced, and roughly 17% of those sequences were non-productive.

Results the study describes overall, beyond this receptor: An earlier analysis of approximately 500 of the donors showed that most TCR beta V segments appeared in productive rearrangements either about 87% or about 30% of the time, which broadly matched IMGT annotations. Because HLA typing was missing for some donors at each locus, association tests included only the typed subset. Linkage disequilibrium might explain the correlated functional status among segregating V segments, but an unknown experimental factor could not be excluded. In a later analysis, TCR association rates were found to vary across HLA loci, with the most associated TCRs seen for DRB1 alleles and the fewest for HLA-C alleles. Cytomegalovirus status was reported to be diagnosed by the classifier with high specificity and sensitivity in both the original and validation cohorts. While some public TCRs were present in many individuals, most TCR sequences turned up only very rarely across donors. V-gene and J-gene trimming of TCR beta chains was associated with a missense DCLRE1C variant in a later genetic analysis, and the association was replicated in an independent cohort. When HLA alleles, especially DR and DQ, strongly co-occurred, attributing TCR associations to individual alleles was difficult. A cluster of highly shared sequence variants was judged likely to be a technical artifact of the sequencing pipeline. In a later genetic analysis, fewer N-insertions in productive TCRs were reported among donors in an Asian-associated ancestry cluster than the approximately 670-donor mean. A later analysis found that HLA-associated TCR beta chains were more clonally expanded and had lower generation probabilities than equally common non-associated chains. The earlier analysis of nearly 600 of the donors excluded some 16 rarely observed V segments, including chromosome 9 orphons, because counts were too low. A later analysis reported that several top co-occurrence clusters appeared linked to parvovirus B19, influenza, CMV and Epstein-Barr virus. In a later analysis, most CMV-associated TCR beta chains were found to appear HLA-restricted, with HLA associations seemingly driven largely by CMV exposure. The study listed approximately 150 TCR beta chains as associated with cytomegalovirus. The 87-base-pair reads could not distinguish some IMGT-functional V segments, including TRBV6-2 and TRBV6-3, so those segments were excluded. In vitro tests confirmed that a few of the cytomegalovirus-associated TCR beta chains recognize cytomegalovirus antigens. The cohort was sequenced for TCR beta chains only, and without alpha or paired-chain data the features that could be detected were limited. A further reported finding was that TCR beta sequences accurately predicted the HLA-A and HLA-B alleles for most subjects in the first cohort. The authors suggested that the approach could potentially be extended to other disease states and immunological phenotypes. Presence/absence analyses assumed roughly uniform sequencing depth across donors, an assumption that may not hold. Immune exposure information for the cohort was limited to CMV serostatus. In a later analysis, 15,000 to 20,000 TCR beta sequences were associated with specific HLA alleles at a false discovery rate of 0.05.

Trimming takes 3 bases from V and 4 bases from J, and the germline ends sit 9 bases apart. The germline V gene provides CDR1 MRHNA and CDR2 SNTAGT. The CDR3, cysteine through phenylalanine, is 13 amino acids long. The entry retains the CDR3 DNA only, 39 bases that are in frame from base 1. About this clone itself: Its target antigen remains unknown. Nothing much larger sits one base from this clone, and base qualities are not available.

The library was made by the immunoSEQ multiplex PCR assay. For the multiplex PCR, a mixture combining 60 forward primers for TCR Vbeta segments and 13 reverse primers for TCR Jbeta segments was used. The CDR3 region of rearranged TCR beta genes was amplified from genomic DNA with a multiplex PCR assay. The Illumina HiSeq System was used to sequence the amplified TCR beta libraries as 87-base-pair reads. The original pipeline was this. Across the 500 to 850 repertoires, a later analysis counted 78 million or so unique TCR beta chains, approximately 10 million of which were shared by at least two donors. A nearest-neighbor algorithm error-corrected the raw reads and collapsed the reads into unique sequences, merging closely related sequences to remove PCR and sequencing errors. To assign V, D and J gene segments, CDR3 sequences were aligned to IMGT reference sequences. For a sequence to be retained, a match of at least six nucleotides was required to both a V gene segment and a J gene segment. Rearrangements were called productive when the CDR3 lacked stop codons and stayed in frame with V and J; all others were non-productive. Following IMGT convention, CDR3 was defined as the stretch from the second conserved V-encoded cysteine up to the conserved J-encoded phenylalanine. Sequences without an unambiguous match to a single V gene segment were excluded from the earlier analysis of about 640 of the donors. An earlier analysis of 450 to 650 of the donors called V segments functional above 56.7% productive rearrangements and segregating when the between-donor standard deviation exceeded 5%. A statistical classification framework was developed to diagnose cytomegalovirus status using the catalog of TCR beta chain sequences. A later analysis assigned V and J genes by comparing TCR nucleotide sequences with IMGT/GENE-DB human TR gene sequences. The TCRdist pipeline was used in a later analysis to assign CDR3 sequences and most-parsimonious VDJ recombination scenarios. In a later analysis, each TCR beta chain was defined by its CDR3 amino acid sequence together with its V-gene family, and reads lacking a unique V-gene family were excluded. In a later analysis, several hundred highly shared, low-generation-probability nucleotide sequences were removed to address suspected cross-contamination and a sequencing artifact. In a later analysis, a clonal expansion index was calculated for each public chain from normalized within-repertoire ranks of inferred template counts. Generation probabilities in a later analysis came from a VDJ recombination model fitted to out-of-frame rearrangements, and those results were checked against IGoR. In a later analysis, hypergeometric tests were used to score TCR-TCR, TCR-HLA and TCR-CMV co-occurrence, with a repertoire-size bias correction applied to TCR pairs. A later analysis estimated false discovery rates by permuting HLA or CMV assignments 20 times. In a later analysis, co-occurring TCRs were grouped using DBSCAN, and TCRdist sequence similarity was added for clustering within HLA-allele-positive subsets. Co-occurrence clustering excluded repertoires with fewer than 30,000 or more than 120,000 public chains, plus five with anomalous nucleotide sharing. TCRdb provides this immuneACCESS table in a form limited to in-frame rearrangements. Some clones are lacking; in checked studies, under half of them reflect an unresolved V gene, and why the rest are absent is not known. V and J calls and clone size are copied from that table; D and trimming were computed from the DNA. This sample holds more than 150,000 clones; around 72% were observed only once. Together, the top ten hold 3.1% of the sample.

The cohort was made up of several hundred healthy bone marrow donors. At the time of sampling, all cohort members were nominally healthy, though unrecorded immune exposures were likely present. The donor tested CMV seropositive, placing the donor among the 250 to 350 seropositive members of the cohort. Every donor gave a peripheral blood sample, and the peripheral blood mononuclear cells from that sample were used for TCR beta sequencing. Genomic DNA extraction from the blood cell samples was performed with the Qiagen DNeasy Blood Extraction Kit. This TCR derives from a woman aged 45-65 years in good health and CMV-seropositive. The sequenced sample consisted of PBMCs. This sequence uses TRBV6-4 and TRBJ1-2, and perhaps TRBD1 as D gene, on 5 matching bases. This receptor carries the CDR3 CASSEDIPYGYTF. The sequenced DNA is TGTGCCAGCAGTGAGGACATCCCCTATGGCTACACCTTC.